The sequence of this TCR beta chain was determined in a study of T cell changes during pregnancy in multiple sclerosis. TCRdb's table, derived via immunoSEQ multiplex PCR, lists solely in-frame clones and lacks some. The data hold roughly 89,000 clones, with 90% to 95% observed a single time. V was cut by 2 bases and J by 3 bases, with 13 bases left in between. The germline V gene encodes CDR1 LGHNA and CDR2 YNFKEQ. This CDR3 has 15 amino acids. This TCR came from a female donor with multiple sclerosis, enrolled in a pregnancy study. The sequenced sample was peripheral blood, obtained in the third trimester of pregnancy. The genes are TRBV4-2 and TRBJ1-1; maybe TRBD1 (6 bases). The CDR3 nucleotides are TGTGCCAGCAGCCAAACGGGGGGCCCGTACACTGAAGCTTTCTTT. This codes for CASSQTGGPYTEAFF.